This T cell receptor beta chain originates from a study of T cell responses to AZD1222 COVID-19 vaccine. Study observations and caveats: Only after the peak T cell response were repertoires sampled. Recipients of two AZD1222 doses showed rising Spike-specific TCR breadth and depth. Spike-wide coverage was observed for vaccine-associated CD4 TCRs, with dominant responses at 160-218 and 743-854.

Assay used: immunoSEQ multiplex PCR; TCRdb lists only in-frame clones, some missing. The table lists 70,000 to 95,000 clones, around 89% of them singletons. This clone was observed a few times. The target antigen is unknown. The trim removed 0 bases at V and 7 bases at J, leaving 4 bases unmatched. The germline V gene has CDR1 SGHRS and CDR2 YFSETQ. This CDR3 region has 15 residues. The starting material was peripheral blood, obtained on day 0 of MenACWY control vaccination. This clonotype was obtained from an adult in good health. The rearrangement uses TRBV5-1 and TRBJ1-5; 10 bases fit TRBD1. CDR3 in DNA: TGCGCCAGCAGCTTGGGGGGACAGGGGATACAGCCCCAGCATTTT. Protein sequence: CASSLGGQGIQPQHF.